The 6 T cell receptor beta chains given below trace back to one sample, sequenced in a study of spatial heterogeneity in lung cancer. Time point: sample taken at primary tumor resection. Frozen PBMC, nontumor lung or tumor provided whole RNA, which was sequenced unsorted. MiXCR was run by TCRdb on the 5' RACE reads, yielding one entry per CDR3 protein. The sample contains about 82,000 distinct CDR3 sequences, over 10% of which appear only once. The specimen comprised PBMCs, sampled at surgery. The receptors stem from a male donor with early-stage non-small cell lung cancer.

This clonotype turned up a few times. V gene TRBV5-5 combines with J gene TRBJ1-1; possible D gene TRBD1, 5 bases. This CDR3 has 15 amino acids. The germline gives CDR1 SGHKS, CDR2 YYEKEE (reference sequence). Trimming shortened V by 5 bases and J by 1 base, and 15 bases separated the two germline ends. This chain's CDR3 is CASSSRVGGNTEAFF. The CDR3 region has the DNA TGTGCCAGCAGTTCGAGGGTGGGGGGGAACACTGAAGCTTTCTTT.

This clonotype was counted between two and nine times. This sequence joins TRBV7-9 and TRBJ1-1, with D uncertain. Germline V gene sequence: CDR1 SEHNR, CDR2 FQNEAQ (reference sequence). V lost 5 bases and J 0 bases, leaving 13 bases between the germline ends. This CDR3 has 15 amino acids. The DNA of the CDR3 is TGTGCCAGCAGCATAGAGGGAGGTATGAACACTGAAGCTTTCTTT. Its translation is CASSIEGGMNTEAFF.

The chain employs TRBV7-3 and TRBJ2-1; tentatively, D is TRBD2 (6 bases). Germline assignment: CDR1 SGHTA and CDR2 FQGTGA. Trimming shortened V by 2 bases and J by 5 bases, and 13 bases separated the two germline ends. The CDR3 loop spans 15 amino acids. The CDR3 sequence is CASSLDGGENNEQFF. CDR3 in DNA: TGTGCCAGCAGCTTAGATGGCGGGGAGAACAATGAGCAGTTCTTC.

This clonotype was seen more than once but under ten times. V is TRBV29-1 and J is TRBJ1-2; no clear D gene. Trimming removed 5 bases from V and 9 bases from J, with 13 bases in between. The CDR3 totals 11 residues. The germline V gene has CDR1 SQVTM and CDR2 ANQGSEA. CDR3 sequence (DNA): TGCAGCGTTCGGGCGGAGGAAAGCTACACCTTC. This translates into CSVRAEESYTF. Together with reference TRBV29-1 and TRBJ1-2, the CDR3 gives the full variable domain: SAVISQKPSRDICQRGTSLTIQCQVDSQVTMMFWYRQQPGQSLTLIATANQGSEATYESGFVIDKFPISRPNLTFSTLTVSNMSPEDSSIYLCSVRAEESYTFGSGTRLTVV.

A few counts support this clonotype. The V and J genes are TRBV5-1 and TRBJ2-7; 7 bases agree with TRBD1. CDR3 length: 15 amino acids. CDR1 is SGHRS, CDR2 YFSETQ, per germline. V shed 0 bases and J 3 bases; nucleotides not matched to a gene: 6. CDR3 DNA: TGCGCCAGCAGCTTGGCCACGGACAGGTTCTACGAGCAGTACTTC. It translates to CASSLATDRFYEQYF.

This clonotype qualifies as medium-sized. This chain joins TRBV20-1 and TRBJ1-1, with D perhaps matching TRBD1 (5 bases). Looked up from germline, CDR1 is DFQATT and CDR2 is SNEGSKA (reference sequence). The V gene lost 0 bases and the J gene lost 3 bases, with 14 bases spanning the gap. The CDR3 spans 15 residues. CDR3 amino acids: CSARDKKGYDTEAFF. The CDR3 DNA reads as TGCAGTGCTAGAGATAAAAAGGGGTATGACACTGAAGCTTTCTTT.